This T cell receptor (beta chain) is from a study of blood T cell repertoires in COVID-19. Study-level background: Samples came from the United States, Italy and Spain, spanning acute and convalescent COVID-19. T cells, B-cell-depleted T cells, or PBMCs provided the cDNA or gDNA that served as material.

Produced via immunoSEQ multiplex PCR; TCRdb's table is partial and in-frame only. The sample records under 250,000 clones, 65% to 90% being singletons. CDR3 length equals 15 residues. Trimming took off 3 bases at V and 0 bases at J, with 12 bases between the two ends. CDR1 and CDR2 (germline): LNHDA, SQIVND (reference sequence). While infection was still active, Seattle patients were enrolled and then followed longitudinally. This receptor was taken from a middle-aged man with COVID-19, enrolled during active disease. The sample taken for sequencing was peripheral blood. The rearrangement links TRBV19 to TRBJ2-7; D may be TRBD1 (5 bases). The CDR3 DNA sequence: TGTGCCAGTAGTATGGGGCAGGGCCTCTCCTACGAGCAGTACTTC. This sequence encodes CASSMGQGLSYEQYF.